These 2 T cell receptor beta chains share one sample of origin, sequenced in a study of cytomegalovirus exposure and HLA in healthy donors. The PCR made use of 60 Vbeta and 13 Jbeta primers. This table comes from immunoSEQ multiplex PCR, and its TCRdb copy is limited to in-frame clones, with some not included. The sample consists of 95,000 to 150,000 clones, about 62% of them appearing once. Sequencing used PBMCs. The receptors stem from a woman between 40 and 50 years old in good health and CMV-seropositive.

The rearrangement joins TRBV9 to TRBJ1-2; weak D call: TRBD1 (5 bases). Germline values: CDR1 SGDLS, CDR2 YYNGEE. Trimming shortened V by 0 bases and J by 2 bases, and 8 bases separated the two germline ends. The length of the CDR3 is 14 residues. CDR3 amino acids: CASSVEAGNYGYTF. CDR3 bases: TGTGCCAGCAGCGTAGAGGCAGGGAACTATGGCTACACCTTC.

This chain connects TRBV6-1 to TRBJ1-4, with 8 bases fitting TRBD1. V trimming: 4 bases; J trimming: 0 bases; junction bases outside the gene matches: 7. CDR3 length equals 17 residues. Germline CDR1 and CDR2: MNHNS and SASEGT. The DNA of the CDR3 is TGTGCCAGCAGTGGCGGCAGGGGGCGGGCAACTAATGAAAAACTGTTTTTT. Amino acid sequence: CASSGGRGRATNEKLFF.